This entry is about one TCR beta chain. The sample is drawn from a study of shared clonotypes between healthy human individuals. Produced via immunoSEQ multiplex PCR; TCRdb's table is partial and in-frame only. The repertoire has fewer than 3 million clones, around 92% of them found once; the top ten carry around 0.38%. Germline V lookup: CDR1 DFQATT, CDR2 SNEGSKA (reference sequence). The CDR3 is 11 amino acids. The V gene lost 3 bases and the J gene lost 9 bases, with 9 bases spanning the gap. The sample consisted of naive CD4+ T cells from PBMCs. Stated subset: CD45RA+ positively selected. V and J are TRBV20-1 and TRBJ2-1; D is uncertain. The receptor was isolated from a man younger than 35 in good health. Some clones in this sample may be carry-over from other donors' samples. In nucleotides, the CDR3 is TGCAGTGCTAGTATTGTGGGTGAGCAGTTCTTC. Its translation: CSASIVGEQFF.